What follows are 24 T cell receptor beta chains derived from one specimen sequenced in a study of T cells in tuberculosis. Profiling relied on immunoSEQ multiplex PCR, and the TCRdb table lists in-frame clones only, not all of them. The table has around 35,000 clones, more than 85% seen once. The time point: new active TB diagnosis, blood taken before or within 7 days of starting treatment. Sequencing used PBMCs, obtained at tuberculosis diagnosis. The origin of the receptors is an adult with tuberculosis.

V is TRBV6-6 and J is TRBJ2-1; D is unresolved. CDR1 and CDR2 (germline): MNHNY, SVGAGI (reference sequence). The length of the CDR3 is 16 residues. Trimming cost V 6 bases and J 1 base, with 16 bases left between them. CDR3 sequence: CASSSPEPGSYNEQFF. CDR3 DNA: TGTGCCAGCAGCTCACCGGAGCCGGGTTCCTACAATGAGCAGTTCTTC.

This chain joins TRBV4-3 and TRBJ2-7; 7 nucleotides match TRBD1. The J segment lost 3 bases and the V segment lost 0 bases, leaving 11 bases of the junction unmatched. Germline loops: CDR1 LGHNA, CDR2 YSLEER. This CDR3 comprises 17 residues. CDR3: CASSQDDGRTGDYEQYF. In DNA, the CDR3 is TGCGCCAGCAGCCAAGATGACGGTCGAACAGGGGACTACGAGCAGTACTTC.

This clone was observed a few times. V gene TRBV5-5 combines with J gene TRBJ2-7; possibly TRBD1 for D (6 bases). The germline V gene has CDR1 SGHKS and CDR2 YYEKEE (reference sequence). The CDR3 extends over 14 amino acids. The V and J ends lost 0 bases and 6 bases respectively, with 13 bases between them. CDR3 region: CASSLEGVGGEQYF. Here the CDR3 DNA reads TGTGCCAGCAGCTTGGAGGGGGTAGGGGGCGAGCAGTACTTC.

V usage is TRBV7-3 and J usage is TRBJ1-2; the D gene is possibly TRBD1 (6 bases). This CDR3 contains 14 residues. V was trimmed by 2 bases and J by 9 bases, leaving 16 bases between them. The germline gives CDR1 SGHTA, CDR2 FQGTGA. CDR3 amino acids: CASSLSPTGDSYTF. The CDR3 region has the DNA TGTGCCAGCAGCTTATCCCCGACAGGTGATAGCTACACCTTC.

This chain joins TRBV6-6 and TRBJ1-5; D is undetermined. V was clipped by 0 bases and J by 2 bases, with 5 bases between them. The CDR3 has 14 residues. Germline assignment: CDR1 MNHNY and CDR2 SVGAGI (reference sequence). CDR3 sequence reads: CASSYSAGNQPQHF. For the CDR3, the DNA is TGTGCCAGCAGTTACTCCGCAGGCAATCAGCCCCAGCATTTT.

The gene calls are TRBV11-3 and TRBJ1-5; possible D gene TRBD1, 5 bases. The CDR3 is 15 amino acids. Trimming shortened V by 3 bases and J by 2 bases, and 11 bases separated the two germline ends. CDR1 is SGHNT, CDR2 YENEEA, per germline. CDR3 nucleotide sequence: TGTGCCAGCAGCTTCGACAGCAATCGCAATCAGCCCCAGCATTTT. Encoded protein: CASSFDSNRNQPQHF.

The chain carries TRBV6-5 and TRBJ2-1; 10 positions agree with TRBD1. The V segment lost 6 bases and the J segment 7 bases; nucleotides outside the gene matches: 6. CDR3 length equals 14 residues. Germline values: CDR1 MNHEY, CDR2 SVGAGI. Here the CDR3 DNA reads TGTGCCAGCAGCCCAGGGACAGGGGCAAATGAGCAGTTCTTC. Protein: CASSPGTGANEQFF.

This sequence joins TRBV11-2 and TRBJ2-6; 8 nucleotides line up with TRBD2. The germline gives CDR1 SGHAT, CDR2 FQNNGV. Trimming took 8 bases from V and 0 from J; bases not matched to a gene: 12. The CDR3 loop spans 18 amino acids. The CDR3, as DNA: TGTGCCAGCGTCCGGCGGTTAGCGGGGAGCTCTGGGGCCAACGTCCTGACTTTC. This sequence encodes CASVRRLAGSSGANVLTF.

This clone was observed a few times. The rearrangement links TRBV20-1 to TRBJ1-2, with 7 bases aligning to TRBD1. V was pared by 6 bases and J by 8 bases, with 6 bases of the junction left unmatched. Germline lookup yields CDR1 DFQATT and CDR2 SNEGSKA (reference sequence). The CDR3 has 11 amino acids. The CDR3 here is CSAYRGSGYTF. CDR3 bases: TGCAGTGCCTACAGGGGATCAGGCTACACCTTC.

The chain recombines TRBV13 with TRBJ2-1; 9 bases are a match to TRBD2. CDR1 PRHDT and CDR2 FYEKMQ come from the germline V gene (reference sequence). The CDR3 runs to 15 residues. J gave up 7 bases and V 1 base, and 5 bases lay outside the gene matches. The CDR3 DNA follows: TGTGCCAGCAGCTTAGATGGCGGGGGGGGAAATGAGCAGTTCTTC. Its translation: CASSLDGGGGNEQFF. The full variable domain, completed using reference TRBV13 and TRBJ2-1, is AAGVIQSPRHLIKEKRETATLKCYPIPRHDTVYWYQQGPGQDPQFLISFYEKMQSDKGSIPDRFSAQQFSDYHSELNMSSLELGDSALYFCASSLDGGGGNEQFFGPGTRLTVL.

The chain recombines TRBV5-6 with TRBJ2-3, with 8 bases matching TRBD1. From germline, CDR1 is SGHDT and CDR2 YYEEEE. There are 19 residues in the CDR3. The trim removed 1 base at V and 5 bases at J, leaving 18 bases unmatched. Here the CDR3 reads CASSLRSFRQGQLEDTQYF. CDR3 nucleotides: TGTGCCAGCAGCTTGAGGTCCTTCCGACAGGGGCAGCTGGAAGATACGCAGTATTTT.

The chain links TRBV7-8 to TRBJ1-1, with D possibly being TRBD1 (6 bases). The germline V gene has CDR1 SGHVS and CDR2 FQNEAQ. The CDR3 consists of 16 residues. V was trimmed by 5 bases and J by 1 base, leaving 17 bases between them. CDR3 DNA: TGTGCCAGCAGCCCCCGAGCGGGGGGCGCGAACACTGAAGCTTTCTTT. As protein: CASSPRAGGANTEAFF.

This chain joins TRBV30 and TRBJ2-5, with 7 bases lining up with TRBD1. CDR3 size: 12 residues. Germline V gene lookup returns CDR1 GTSNPN and CDR2 SVGIG (reference sequence). Losses at the gene ends were 4 bases for V and 5 bases for J; bases not matched to a gene: 4. The CDR3 region is CAWNRDSETQYF. CDR3 sequence (DNA): TGTGCCTGGAATCGGGACAGTGAGACCCAGTACTTC.

The chain employs TRBV19 and TRBJ2-3, with D possibly matching TRBD1 (6 bases). CDR3 size: 13 residues. The germline V gene has CDR1 LNHDA and CDR2 SQIVND (reference sequence). With 4 bases removed from V and 3 bases from J, the gap between germline ends came to 8 bases. CDR3 nucleotide sequence: TGTGCCAGTAGTACAACAGGGACAGATACGCAGTATTTT. Protein sequence: CASSTTGTDTQYF.

This clone appeared a single time. CDR3 DNA sequence: TGTGCCAGCAGCCAAGATAAGGGGGCGGGTACTGAAGCTTTCTTT. Protein: CASSQDKGAGTEAFF. This sequence joins TRBV4-2 and TRBJ1-1; 7 nucleotides line up with TRBD1. The germline gives CDR1 LGHNA, CDR2 YNFKEQ. The CDR3 is 15 amino acids. Unmatched junction bases numbered 6, after V lost 0 bases and J lost 5 bases.

The chain carries TRBV28 and TRBJ2-3, with 9 bases matching TRBD1. Germline lookup yields CDR1 MDHEN and CDR2 SYDVKM. This CDR3 is 15 amino acids long. Trimming took 5 bases from V and 1 from J; bases not matched to a gene: 4. CDR3 DNA: TGTGCCAGCAGTCACAGGGGGCTTGGCACAGATACGCAGTATTTT. It yields the protein CASSHRGLGTDTQYF.

The chain combines TRBV28 with TRBJ1-1; perhaps TRBD1 as D (6 bases). The CDR3 loop spans 15 amino acids. Trimming removed 3 bases at V and 3 bases at J, with 14 bases between. CDR1 is MDHEN, CDR2 SYDVKM, per germline. CDR3 sequence reads: CASSFGRGLYTEAFF. DNA for the CDR3: TGTGCCAGCAGTTTCGGAAGGGGGTTGTACACTGAAGCTTTCTTT.

This chain uses TRBV6-5 with TRBJ1-2, with D possibly TRBD1 on 5 matching bases. Trimming removed 2 bases from V and 7 bases from J, with 8 bases in between. The germline CDR1 and CDR2 sequences are MNHEY and SVGAGI. The CDR3 is 12 residues long. CDR3 in amino acids: CASSYVGAGYTF. The CDR3 nucleotides read TGTGCCAGCAGTTACGTAGGGGCTGGCTACACCTTC.

The rearrangement uses TRBV18 and TRBJ2-7; 7 bases align to TRBD1. The length of the CDR3 is 14 residues. The V and J ends lost 1 base and 4 bases, in that order; junction bases with no gene match: 4. Germline V CDR1 and CDR2: KGHSH, LQKENI. CDR3: CASSPRDSKYEQYV. In DNA, the CDR3 is TGTGCCAGCTCACCACGGGACAGCAAGTACGAGCAGTACGTC.

This clone appeared once. The chain carries TRBV6-1 and TRBJ2-3; D might be TRBD1 (7 bases). Looked up from germline, CDR1 is MNHNS and CDR2 is SASEGT. This CDR3 contains 18 residues. V lost 1 base and J 2 bases, leaving 19 bases between the germline ends. DNA for the CDR3: TGTGCCAGCAGTGAAGAAGGGGGCTGGGGACTTGACACAGATACGCAGTATTTT. Its translation: CASSEEGGWGLDTDTQYF.

This clone was counted a few times. The chain couples TRBV12-5 to TRBJ1-1; 7 positions agree with TRBD1. Trimming took 3 bases from V and 1 from J; bases not matched to a gene: 11. CDR1 LGHNT and CDR2 FRNRAP come from the germline V gene. The CDR3 length is 17 residues. The CDR3 DNA is TGTGCTAGTGGTTTCATCCATCCGGGACAGACGAACACTGAAGCTTTCTTT. Its protein product is CASGFIHPGQTNTEAFF.

V gene TRBV28 combines with J gene TRBJ1-4, with D possibly matching TRBD1 (5 bases). The CDR3 is 15 residues long. Germline V CDR1 and CDR2: MDHEN, SYDVKM. Deletions cut 3 bases from V and 0 bases from J, with 8 bases between. The CDR3 bases are TGTGCCAGCAGTTTGGGGGGGGCAACTAATGAAAAACTGTTTTTT. It specifies CASSLGGATNEKLFF.

This chain uses TRBV6-6 with TRBJ2-4; 7 bases agree with TRBD2. CDR3 length: 16 residues. J was trimmed by 1 base and V by 2 bases; bases with no gene match: 5. Germline lookup yields CDR1 MNHNY and CDR2 SVGAGI (reference sequence). DNA for the CDR3: TGTGCCAGCAGTTACGTCGGAGCGGGGGCCAAAAACATTCAGTACTTC. It specifies CASSYVGAGAKNIQYF.

J is TRBJ1-6 and V is TRBV11-2, with unresolved D. Germline values: CDR1 SGHAT, CDR2 FQNNGV. The CDR3 length is 13 residues. V lost 5 bases to trimming and J lost 12 bases, with 14 bases between them. CDR3 sequence: CASSHDKNLPLHF. The CDR3 DNA reads as TGTGCCAGCAGCCACGACAAGAATCTACCCCTCCACTTT.